These 17 T cell receptor beta chains originate from one sample sequenced in a study of CD8+ T cells in alopecia areata. As for treatment: oral pan-JAK inhibitor, 5-10 mg twice daily. It was cDNA, reverse transcribed from extracted RNA, that served as the sequencing template. Sequencing used immunoSEQ multiplex PCR; TCRdb keeps in-frame clones, though not all of them. The sample includes about 150,000 clones, around 71% of them seen just once. The specimen was CD4+ T cells sorted from blood, collected at week 4, from a patient treated with tofacitinib. The receptor source for this set is a human donor with alopecia areata.

This rearrangement joins TRBV7-2 to TRBJ2-7; TRBD2 aligns across 12 bases. The V and J ends lost 7 bases and 2 bases, in that order; junction bases with no gene match: 3. CDR1 is SGHTA and CDR2 is FQGNSA in the germline V gene. This CDR3 comprises 14 residues. The DNA for the CDR3 is TGTGCCAGCAACCGACTAGCGGGGGCCTACGAGCAGTACTTC. Translation gives CASNRLAGAYEQYF.

In this sample, this clone turned up a few times. The V and J genes are TRBV4-2 and TRBJ1-5, with 8 nucleotides matching TRBD1. V shed 2 bases, J shed 1 base, and the junction held 1 base outside the gene matches. Germline CDR1 is LGHNA and CDR2 is YNFKEQ. The CDR3 is 15 amino acids. CDR3 region: CASSQTGGSNQPQHF. In DNA form, the CDR3 reads TGTGCCAGCAGCCAAACAGGGGGGAGCAATCAGCCCCAGCATTTT.

This chain uses TRBV7-9 with TRBJ2-1, with D tentatively TRBD2 (5 bases). The germline CDR1 and CDR2 sequences are SEHNR and FQNEAQ (reference sequence). The V and J ends lost 5 bases and 6 bases respectively, with 20 bases between them. The CDR3 consists of 16 residues. This chain's CDR3 is CASSGKRTSGGNEQFF. The CDR3 DNA reads as TGTGCCAGCAGCGGTAAGAGGACCTCCGGAGGCAATGAGCAGTTCTTC.

This clone was detected once. Other DNA sequences in the same sample also yield this CDR3. CDR3 loop: CASSLQGTDTQYF. CDR3 bases: TGTGCCAGCAGCTTGCAGGGAACAGATACGCAGTATTTT. The V call is TRBV7-2, the J call TRBJ2-3, with D perhaps TRBD1 (5 bases). Between the trimmed V and J ends, which lost 3 bases and 3 bases, there was a span of 7 bases. Germline V gene data show CDR1 as SGHTA and CDR2 as FQGNSA. The CDR3 is 13 residues long.

The CDR3 spells CASSVAPIAGGYNEQFF. The CDR3 nucleotides read TGTGCCAGCAGCGTAGCCCCCATAGCGGGGGGGTACAATGAGCAGTTCTTC. V and J are TRBV9 and TRBJ2-1; 11 nucleotides line up with TRBD2. The V segment lost 0 bases and the J segment 4 bases; nucleotides outside the gene matches: 6. The CDR3 is made up of 17 amino acids. Germline CDR1 and CDR2: SGDLS and YYNGEE.

The chain uses TRBV7-2 and TRBJ1-1, with D possibly TRBD1 on 5 matching bases. Per the germline V gene, CDR1 is SGHTA and CDR2 is FQGNSA. The CDR3 is 11 amino acids. V lost 4 bases and J lost 7, with 7 bases in between. CDR3 sequence: CASSYRNEAFF. Written as DNA, the CDR3 is TGTGCCAGCAGCTACAGGAATGAAGCTTTCTTT.

The CDR3 sequence is CASSSQGYQPQHF. For the CDR3, the DNA is TGTGCCAGCAGCTCCCAGGGTTACCAGCCCCAGCATTTT. The V call is TRBV7-2, the J call TRBJ1-5; maybe TRBD1 (5 bases). The V gene lost 4 bases and the J gene lost 7 bases, with 11 bases spanning the gap. This CDR3 is built from 13 residues. Germline CDR1 is SGHTA and CDR2 is FQGNSA.

The rearrangement joins TRBV11-2 to TRBJ2-1; no reliable D call. The CDR3 is made up of 17 amino acids. Germline values: CDR1 SGHAT, CDR2 FQNNGV. Trimming removed 2 bases at V and 6 bases at J, with 20 bases between. The DNA for the CDR3 is TGTGCCAGCAGCTTATCGACCATGGGGTCCGTCTTCAATGAGCAGTTCTTC. Translation: CASSLSTMGSVFNEQFF.

The chain is built from TRBV7-6 and TRBJ2-7; the D call may be TRBD1 or TRBD2 (5 bases each). V was shortened by 0 bases and J by 0 bases, with 18 bases between the two germline ends. There are 18 residues in the CDR3. Germline CDR1 and CDR2: SGHVS and FNYEAQ. The CDR3 coding sequence is TGTGCCAGCAGCTTAGCGACCCTAGGAGGACAACCCTCCTACGAGCAGTACTTC. It codes for CASSLATLGGQPSYEQYF.

The rearrangement links TRBV29-1 to TRBJ2-3; possibly TRBD2 for D (6 bases). This CDR3 contains 15 residues. The ends were cut back, 5 bases at V and 2 bases at J, with 17 bases in the middle. Germline V gene sequence: CDR1 SQVTM, CDR2 ANQGSEA. CDR3 loop: CSVQPAERATDTQYF. The DNA for the CDR3 is TGCAGCGTTCAGCCGGCCGAGCGGGCCACAGATACGCAGTATTTT.

The gene calls are TRBV10-3 and TRBJ2-7; D not certain. The V and J ends lost 0 bases and 0 bases respectively, with 6 bases between them. The germline V gene encodes CDR1 ENHRY and CDR2 SYGVKD. This CDR3 has 14 amino acids. The DNA of the CDR3 is TGTGCCATCAGTGAGTCAAGAAACTCCTACGAGCAGTACTTC. Encoded protein: CAISESRNSYEQYF.

V is TRBV19 and J is TRBJ2-3; D not certain. Trimming stripped 9 bases from V and 4 bases from J, with 11 bases between. This CDR3 region has 12 residues. Per germline, CDR1 LNHDA and CDR2 SQIVND (reference sequence). CDR3 coding DNA: TGTGCCAGCGCCCCTGAGGCAGATACGCAGTATTTT. Translated: CASAPEADTQYF.

This clone turned up a few times. V usage is TRBV29-1 and J usage is TRBJ2-4, with D maybe TRBD2 (6 bases). This CDR3 region has 15 residues. Trimming cost V 3 bases and J 6 bases, with 18 bases left between them. Germline CDR1 and CDR2: SQVTM and ANQGSEA. CDR3 sequence (DNA): TGCAGCGTTGACCTTCCAGCGGGCTCTCGAAACATTCAGTACTTC. It is translated as CSVDLPAGSRNIQYF.

The chain's CDR3 is CASSARSTGVNTGELFF. CDR3 coding DNA: TGTGCCAGCAGTGCCCGCTCGACAGGGGTCAACACCGGGGAGCTGTTTTTT. The chain joins TRBV6-4 to TRBJ2-2; 8 nucleotides agree with TRBD1. Germline assignment: CDR1 MRHNA and CDR2 SNTAGT. The CDR3 spans 17 residues. Germline trimming cut 4 bases from V and 2 bases from J; bases unmatched to any gene: 9.

The chain has TRBV7-2 and TRBJ2-7, with 13 nucleotides matching TRBD2. The trim removed 7 bases at V and 4 bases at J, leaving 13 bases unmatched. The CDR3 loop spans 17 amino acids. Germline assignment: CDR1 SGHTA and CDR2 FQGNSA. CDR3: CASTQQGGTSGAYEQYF. CDR3 bases: TGTGCCAGCACCCAACAAGGGGGGACTAGCGGGGCTTACGAGCAGTACTTC.

This sequence joins TRBV29-1 and TRBJ2-7, with a possible D match to TRBD1 (6 bases). The germline V gene has CDR1 SQVTM and CDR2 ANQGSEA. The ends were cut back, 0 bases at V and 6 bases at J, with 21 bases in the middle. The CDR3 spans 16 residues. CDR3 sequence: CSVEDRVGTTRFEQYF. In nucleotides, the CDR3 is TGCAGCGTTGAAGATCGAGTCGGGACAACCAGATTCGAGCAGTACTTC.

The chain carries TRBV19 and TRBJ2-7; TRBD2 matches at 7 bases. The length of the CDR3 is 14 residues. V lost 4 bases, J lost 3 bases, and 6 bases stayed unmatched. Germline assignment: CDR1 LNHDA and CDR2 SQIVND (reference sequence). CDR3 sequence reads: CASSRALAVYEQYF. In DNA, the CDR3 is TGTGCCAGTAGTAGGGCTCTAGCGGTCTACGAGCAGTACTTC.